These T cell receptor beta chains were read from a single sample in a study of blood T cell repertoires in COVID-19. Profiled with immunoSEQ multiplex PCR; TCRdb holds only in-frame clones, not every one. This sample has about 83,000 clones, with roughly 87% found just once. The sample taken for sequencing was peripheral blood. The source of these receptors is a woman aged 45-65 years with active or convalescent COVID-19. Both conserved end residues are part of each CDR3. The D gene is left open where the match is weak. Only part of the rows carry a size: once, few, many, or a class if the clone is expanded.

D gene	V gene	J gene	clone size	CDR3 length	CDR3 protein	CDR3 DNA
TRBD1	TRBV19	TRBJ2-7	-	15	CASSNGGQGTYEQYF	TGTGCCAGTAGTAATGGGGGACAGGGAACCTACGAGCAGTACTTC
TRBD1	TRBV9	TRBJ2-7	-	16	CASSVVGGQGIYEQYF	TGTGCCAGCAGCGTAGTTGGGGGACAGGGGATCTACGAGCAGTACTTC
TRBD2	TRBV5-6	TRBJ2-7	-	16	CASSFALAGVGWEQYF	TGTGCCAGCAGCTTTGCCCTAGCGGGGGTGGGGTGGGAGCAGTACTTC
TRBD1	TRBV12-5	TRBJ2-3	-	14	CASGLDRGADTQYF	TGTGCTAGTGGTTTGGACAGGGGGGCAGATACGCAGTATTTT
-	TRBV9	TRBJ1-5	-	15	CASSPAQGGNQPQHF	TGTGCCAGCTCCCCCGCCCAGGGTGGCAATCAGCCCCAGCATTTT
TRBD2	TRBV6-4	TRBJ2-1	-	16	CASSKQLAGAINEQFF	TGTGCCAGCAGTAAACAACTAGCGGGGGCTATTAATGAGCAGTTCTTC
-	TRBV6-5	TRBJ2-7	-	16	CASSYQSPRVRDEQYF	TGTGCCAGCAGTTACCAAAGCCCTCGGGTTCGGGACGAGCAGTACTTC
-	TRBV7-2	TRBJ1-1	-	14	CASSPDTLNTEAFF	TGTGCCAGCAGCCCGGACACTTTGAACACTGAAGCTTTCTTT
TRBD2	TRBV19	TRBJ2-7	few	15	CASIGGTSGAYEQYF	TGTGCCAGTATTGGAGGAACTAGCGGGGCGTACGAGCAGTACTTC
TRBD2	TRBV6-4	TRBJ2-1	-	16	CASSDTGTSGANEQFF	TGTGCCAGCAGTGATACCGGGACTAGCGGGGCCAATGAGCAGTTCTTC
TRBD1	TRBV5-6	TRBJ1-2	-	12	CASTETGGGYTF	TGTGCCAGCACTGAGACAGGGGGCGGCTACACCTTC
TRBD1	TRBV29-1	TRBJ2-1	-	14	CSVRGTAVDNEQFF	TGCAGCGTCCGAGGGACAGCCGTCGACAATGAGCAGTTCTTC
-	TRBV7-2	TRBJ2-5	-	11	CASSQGGTQYF	TGTGCCAGCAGCCAGGGGGGGACCCAGTACTTC
-	TRBV7-9	TRBJ1-3	-	18	CASSLASGSRISGNTIYF	TGTGCCAGCAGCTTAGCGTCTGGGAGCAGGATCTCTGGAAACACCATATATTTT
-	TRBV11-3	TRBJ1-1	-	12	CANPQYRAEAFF	TGTGCCAACCCACAGTACAGGGCTGAAGCTTTCTTT